This TCR beta chain was recovered during a study of T cell responses to AZD1222 COVID-19 vaccine. As to this clone: Its antigen is undetermined.

The data were produced by immunoSEQ multiplex PCR, yet TCRdb's version contains in-frame clones alone and is incomplete. The sample includes tens of thousands of clones, around three quarters of them seen just once. General study points: Repertoires in all cases were sampled only once the peak T cell response had passed. Just a handful of people given AZD1222 tested seropositive at baseline. White British ancestry dominated among donors, who included more females, and clonal diversity was possibly underestimated.

Second-dose timings of about 4 or about 12 weeks were pooled. The source was peripheral blood, collected 28 days after the second AZD1222 dose. This sequence was found in an adult who received the AZD1222 COVID-19 vaccine.

DNA of the CDR3: TGCGCCAGCAGCTTGGCTGGACGGGGAAACACCATATATTTT. Amino acid sequence: CASSLAGRGNTIYF. The chain joins TRBV5-1 to TRBJ1-3; D gene unclear. Deletions cut 0 bases from V and 4 bases from J, with 8 bases between. Germline lookup yields CDR1 SGHRS and CDR2 YFSETQ. This CDR3 is built from 14 residues.